Below are 29 T cell receptor beta chains sequenced from a single sample in a study of control samples from healthy donors and cancer patients. Profiled with immunoSEQ multiplex PCR; TCRdb holds only in-frame clones, not every one. The sample gives over 65,000 clones, roughly 92% of which show up once; around 6.4% is in the top ten. The sample comprised blood. These receptors were collected from a woman aged 40 to 49 in good health.

This chain links TRBV7-9 with TRBJ2-3, with D perhaps TRBD1 or TRBD2 (5 bases each). The CDR3 has 16 amino acids. The germline V and J ends were trimmed by 1 base and 2 bases, with 13 bases remaining between them. Germline CDR1 is SEHNR and CDR2 is FQNEAQ (reference sequence). CDR3 region: CASSLGDAGATDTQYF. In DNA, the CDR3 is TGTGCCAGCAGCTTAGGGGACGCCGGCGCCACAGATACGCAGTATTTT.

As for this clone: The sample carries other DNA sequences with the same CDR3. The chain links TRBV18 to TRBJ2-3; D not resolved. Germline V lookup: CDR1 KGHSH, CDR2 LQKENI. The CDR3 spans 12 residues. Trimming pared 3 bases from V and 3 bases from J, leaving 4 bases between. Here the CDR3 reads CASSPSTDTQYF. The DNA of the CDR3 is TGTGCCAGCTCACCTAGTACAGATACGCAGTATTTT.

The gene calls are TRBV7-9 and TRBJ1-6, with 9 nucleotides matching TRBD1. This CDR3 spans 15 amino acids. V lost 4 bases and J lost 8; bases outside the gene matches: 6. CDR1 and CDR2 from the germline V gene are SEHNR and FQNEAQ (reference sequence). CDR3 region: CASSSSQGADSPLHF. The CDR3 coding sequence is TGTGCCAGCAGCTCCTCACAGGGGGCCGATTCACCCCTCCACTTT.

The count of this clone is one. The rearrangement uses TRBV6-5 and TRBJ2-3, with TRBD2 identical over 12 bases. CDR1 MNHEY and CDR2 SVGAGI come from the germline V gene. Losses at the gene ends were 7 bases for V and 2 bases for J; bases not matched to a gene: 4. This CDR3 contains 15 residues. The CDR3 DNA follows: TGTGCCAGCACCCGGACTAGCGGGGCCACAGATACGCAGTATTTT. Translated: CASTRTSGATDTQYF.

This chain links TRBV6-4 with TRBJ2-3; 12 bases fit TRBD2. After removal of 0 bases from V and 6 bases from J, the junction contained 4 bases not matched to a gene. The germline CDR1 and CDR2 sequences are MRHNA and SNTAGT. The CDR3 runs to 16 residues. This chain's CDR3 is CASSDSTSGGKDTQYF. DNA for the CDR3: TGTGCCAGCAGTGACTCGACTAGCGGGGGTAAGGATACGCAGTATTTT.

This chain links TRBV27 with TRBJ1-1; TRBD1 matches at 10 bases. The CDR3 contains 14 residues. Germline V lookup: CDR1 MNHEY, CDR2 SMNVEV (reference sequence). The J segment lost 5 bases and the V segment lost 4 bases, leaving 4 bases of the junction unmatched. The CDR3 bases are TGTGCCAGCAGTTGGACAGGGGGGAGGACTGAAGCTTTCTTT. This sequence encodes CASSWTGGRTEAFF.

The genes are TRBV21-1 and TRBJ1-5; TRBD1, the D gene given by the table, was not confirmed from the DNA. TRBV21-1 corresponds to a pseudogene. This CDR3 contains 15 residues. The CDR3 spells CASNPVRAGDQPQHF. CDR3 sequence (DNA): TGTGCCAGCAACCCTGTTCGGGCAGGGGATCAGCCCCAGCATTTT.

The V call is TRBV29-1, the J call TRBJ2-1; 7 bases are a match to TRBD2. Per germline, CDR1 SQVTM and CDR2 ANQGSEA. The CDR3 consists of 14 residues. Germline trimming cut 7 bases from V and 4 bases from J; bases unmatched to any gene: 10. The CDR3 loop reads CSGRLSGAYNEQFF. The CDR3 DNA sequence: TGCAGCGGACGACTAAGCGGGGCTTACAATGAGCAGTTCTTC.

V usage is TRBV9 and J usage is TRBJ1-3; a weak D match, TRBD1 (5 bases). Germline V gene sequence: CDR1 SGDLS, CDR2 YYNGEE. V gave up 5 bases and J gave up 2 bases, with 11 bases separating them. The CDR3 sequence is 14 residues long. The CDR3 DNA follows: TGTGCCAGCAGGGCACAGGTGGCTGGAAACACCATATATTTT. Its translation: CASRAQVAGNTIYF.

The chain's CDR3 is CASSQLPDRANDYEQYF. The DNA of the CDR3 is TGTGCCAGCAGCCAACTCCCGGACAGGGCAAATGACTACGAGCAGTACTTC. This chain uses TRBV3-1 (or the pseudogene TRBV3-2) with TRBJ2-7; 8 nucleotides agree with TRBD1. Germline CDR1 LGHDT, CDR2 YNNKEL (reference sequence). This CDR3 has 17 amino acids. Trimming took 2 bases from V and 3 from J; bases not matched to a gene: 12.

This clone was seen just once. The V gene is TRBV19, the J gene TRBJ1-5, with TRBD1 as a possible D gene (5 bases). Germline CDR1 is LNHDA and CDR2 is SQIVND (reference sequence). This CDR3 contains 15 residues. V dropped 1 base and J dropped 2 bases, with 9 bases sitting between them. The CDR3 nucleotides are TGTGCCAGTAGTATAGGGACATACGGCAATCAGCCCCAGCATTTT. It yields the protein CASSIGTYGNQPQHF.

Only one count was recorded for this clone. The chain uses TRBV5-8 and TRBJ2-4; 8 positions agree with TRBD1. This CDR3 has 15 residues. V lost 4 bases and J lost 7; bases outside the gene matches: 10. Germline CDR1 and CDR2: SGHTS and YDEGEE. As DNA, the CDR3 is TGTGCCAGCAGCGGACAGGGTGTAGTTTCGAACATTCAGTACTTC. Translating gives CASSGQGVVSNIQYF.

The chain links TRBV19 to TRBJ2-7, with a tentative D call TRBD2 (5 bases). Trimming left V 3 bases short and J 3 bases short, with 15 bases between. The CDR3 is 15 residues long. CDR1 and CDR2 (germline): LNHDA, SQIVND (reference sequence). DNA for the CDR3: TGTGCCAGTAGTATCTGGGTGGGTGGGAGCTACGAGCAGTACTTC. Translated, it gives CASSIWVGGSYEQYF.

The chain recombines TRBV12-3 or TRBV12-4 with TRBJ1-2; D gene ambiguous. With 1 base removed from V and 4 bases from J, the gap between germline ends came to 7 bases. This CDR3 spans 13 amino acids. CDR3 protein: CASSLGPLYGYTF. CDR3 coding DNA: TGTGCCAGCAGTTTAGGACCGCTCTATGGCTACACCTTC.

The chain links TRBV12-3 or TRBV12-4 to TRBJ1-2; D uncertain. V gave up 3 bases and J gave up 4 bases, with 9 bases separating them. The CDR3 runs 13 residues. The CDR3, as DNA: TGTGCCAGCAGTTTCGCCAATTTCTATGGCTACACCTTC. It codes for CASSFANFYGYTF.

The V call is TRBV9, the J call TRBJ1-2; 7 bases match TRBD1. Germline CDR1 is SGDLS and CDR2 is YYNGEE. CDR3 length equals 16 residues. The trim removed 2 bases at V and 10 bases at J, leaving 17 bases unmatched. CDR3 bases: TGTGCCAGCAGCGTCCTCACTCCCGGGCCAGGGGGTCACTACACCTTC. Translating gives CASSVLTPGPGGHYTF.

This sequence joins TRBV7-8 and TRBJ2-5; 10 positions agree with TRBD2. The CDR3 covers 15 residues. Germline V lookup: CDR1 SGHVS, CDR2 FQNEAQ. Trimming cost V 4 bases and J 2 bases; bases outside gene matches: 4. CDR3 DNA: TGTGCCAGCAGCTCGGGACTAGCGAGACAAGAGACCCAGTACTTC. Translated, it gives CASSSGLARQETQYF.

CDR3 amino acids: CASSQMSRLYNEQFF. In DNA form, the CDR3 reads TGCGCCAGCAGCCAAATGAGTCGGCTTTACAATGAGCAGTTCTTC. This chain uses TRBV4-1 with TRBJ2-1, with D uncertain. The V end lost 2 bases, the J end lost 4 bases, and 12 bases lay between the germline ends. CDR3 length equals 15 residues. The V gene's germline CDR1 is MGHRA and CDR2 YSYEKL.

The V gene is TRBV2, the J gene TRBJ2-5, with D perhaps matching TRBD2 (5 bases). CDR1 SNHLY and CDR2 FYNNEI come from the germline V gene. The V gene lost 7 bases and the J gene lost 0 bases, with 12 bases spanning the gap. This CDR3 is 14 amino acids long. The CDR3 DNA reads as TGTGCCAGCAATGGGTTCGGGAACCAAGAGACCCAGTACTTC. Its protein product is CASNGFGNQETQYF.

This clone was seen only a few times. The rearrangement uses TRBV7-8 and TRBJ1-1; 7 nucleotides agree with TRBD1. Germline V gene data show CDR1 as SGHVS and CDR2 as FQNEAQ. The V and J ends lost 4 bases and 4 bases, in that order; junction bases with no gene match: 9. This CDR3 is 15 amino acids long. In DNA form, the CDR3 reads TGTGCCAGCAGCTCCCGACAGGGCCCGAGCACTGAAGCTTTCTTT. Its translation: CASSSRQGPSTEAFF.

The V gene is TRBV7-9, the J gene TRBJ2-3; no firm D call. Germline CDR1 reads SEHNR; CDR2 reads FQNEAQ (reference sequence). V was pared by 0 bases and J by 6 bases, with 7 bases between. The CDR3 has 13 residues. The CDR3 DNA follows: TGTGCCAGCAGCTTAGCATTCCTTGATACGCAGTATTTT. It is translated as CASSLAFLDTQYF.

The table lists this clone with a count of one. This chain links TRBV12-5 with TRBJ1-6; TRBD1 matches at 7 bases. This CDR3 spans 14 amino acids. In germline, CDR1 is LGHNT, CDR2 FRNRAP. The V segment lost 6 bases and the J segment 10 bases; nucleotides outside the gene matches: 9. CDR3 amino acids: CASGLGGQGSPLHF. The CDR3 region has the DNA TGTGCTAGTGGCTTAGGGGGCCAAGGGTCACCCCTCCACTTT.

The V gene is TRBV5-4, the J gene TRBJ2-1; 9 nucleotides match TRBD2. This CDR3 is 16 amino acids long. After removal of 4 bases from V and 4 bases from J, the junction contained 9 bases not matched to a gene. Germline V gene data show CDR1 as SGHNT and CDR2 as YYREEE (reference sequence). CDR3 nucleotides: TGTGCCAGCAGCAGGATAGCGGGGGTACAATACAATGAGCAGTTCTTC. Its translation: CASSRIAGVQYNEQFF. The full variable domain, with the rest looked up from reference TRBV5-4 and TRBJ2-1, is ETGVTQSPTHLIKTRGQQVTLRCSSQSGHNTVSWYQQALGQGPQFIFQYYREEENGRGNFPPRFSGLQFPNYSSELNVNALELDDSALYLCASSRIAGVQYNEQFFGPGTRLTVL.

The chain couples TRBV24-1 to TRBJ1-5, with TRBD1 matching 7 bases. The germline V gene has CDR1 KGHDR and CDR2 SFDVKD. The length of the CDR3 is 14 residues. The ends lost 9 bases at V and 4 bases at J; junction bases unmatched: 8. The CDR3 coding sequence is TGTGCCACCGAATCCCAGGGGGGAAATCAGCCCCAGCATTTT. Its protein is CATESQGGNQPQHF.

The chain combines TRBV10-3 with TRBJ2-2; D assignment may be TRBD1 or TRBD2 (6 bases each). Germline V gene data show CDR1 as ENHRY and CDR2 as SYGVKD. Between the trimmed V and J ends, which lost 7 bases and 5 bases, there was a span of 14 bases. This CDR3 spans 14 amino acids. CDR3 coding DNA: TGTGCCATCACTCTAGGGGGGATGACCGGGGAGCTGTTTTTT. Translating gives CAITLGGMTGELFF.

The chain combines TRBV5-4 with TRBJ1-6; TRBD1 might be the D (5 bases). V was trimmed by 1 base and J by 10 bases, leaving 12 bases between them. The germline V gene has CDR1 SGHNT and CDR2 YYREEE (reference sequence). This CDR3 comprises 14 residues. CDR3 DNA sequence: TGTGCCAGCAGCTTGATGGGGTGGGACTCACCCCTCCACTTT. Translating it yields CASSLMGWDSPLHF.

This chain joins TRBV6-2 or TRBV6-3 and TRBJ1-2; unclear D gene. This CDR3 is 13 amino acids long. From germline, CDR1 is MNHEY and CDR2 SVGEGT. V shed 6 bases and J shed 2 bases, with 10 bases lying between them. The CDR3, as DNA: TGTGCCAGCAGCCGAGACGGAAACTATGGCTACACCTTC. Protein sequence: CASSRDGNYGYTF.

DNA for the CDR3: TGCGCCAGCAGCCCGACAGGGAGAGCTAACTATGGCTACACCTTC. Amino acids: CASSPTGRANYGYTF. The chain joins TRBV5-1 to TRBJ1-2; 7 bases match TRBD1. The CDR3 contains 15 residues. Trimming took 4 bases from V and 0 from J; bases not matched to a gene: 6. Germline V gives CDR1 SGHRS, CDR2 YFSETQ.

V gene TRBV5-4 combines with J gene TRBJ1-1; D is undetermined. The CDR3 has 13 amino acids. Trimming cost V 4 bases and J 3 bases, with 10 bases left between them. Germline V gives CDR1 SGHNT, CDR2 YYREEE (reference sequence). CDR3 loop: CASSLLRDTEAFF. For the CDR3, the DNA is TGTGCCAGCAGCCTGTTACGGGACACTGAAGCTTTCTTT.